The text below deals with one T cell receptor beta chain. Its antigen is still unknown. TCRdb recomputed calls from the 5' RACE reads with MiXCR, one row per CDR3 protein. The repertoire has 500,000 to 600,000 distinct CDR3 sequences, 20% to 25% of them found once; the top ten carry roughly 0.9%. Trimming cost V 2 bases and J 7 bases, with 28 bases left between them. Per germline, CDR1 DFQATT and CDR2 SNEGSKA (reference sequence). The CDR3 contains 18 residues. The data were taken from a study of identical twins. Regarding the study as a whole: Memory repertoires lacked the insertion deficit that abundant cord blood beta clonotypes showed. The authors drew conclusions from cross-sectional statistical analysis rather than following the same donors.

These records were also assigned to another study, of T cells expressing NK-cell markers. As that report states: There were a handful of donors in whom these clonotypes also led the CD3+CD56-NKG2C+ fraction.

Material: CD4+ T cells sorted from blood. The receptor was derived from a woman younger than 30 in good health. The chain carries TRBV20-1 and TRBJ2-3; either TRBD1 or TRBD2 may supply D (5 bases each). CDR3 in amino acids: CSARPSFSGTPASNTQYF. The CDR3 DNA reads TGCAGTGCTAGACCCTCCTTCTCCGGGACCCCAGCATCAAATACGCAGTATTTT.